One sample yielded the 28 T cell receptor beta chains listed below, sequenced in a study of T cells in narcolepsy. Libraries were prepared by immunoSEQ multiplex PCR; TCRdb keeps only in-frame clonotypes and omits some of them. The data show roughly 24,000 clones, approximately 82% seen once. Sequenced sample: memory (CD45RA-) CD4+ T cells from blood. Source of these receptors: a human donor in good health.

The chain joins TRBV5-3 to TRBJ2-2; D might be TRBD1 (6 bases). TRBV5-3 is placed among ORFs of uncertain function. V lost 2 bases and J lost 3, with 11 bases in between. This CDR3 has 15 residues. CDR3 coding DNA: TGTGCCAGAAGCTTTCCAGGGGTGCACACCGGGGAGCTGTTTTTT. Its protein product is CARSFPGVHTGELFF.

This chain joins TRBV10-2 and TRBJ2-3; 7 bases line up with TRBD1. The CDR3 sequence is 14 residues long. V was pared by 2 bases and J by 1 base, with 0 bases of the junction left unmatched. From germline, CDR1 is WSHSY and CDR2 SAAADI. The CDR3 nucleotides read TGCGCCAGCAGTGAGGGGACAGGCACAGATACGCAGTATTTT. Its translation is CASSEGTGTDTQYF.

The CDR3 coding sequence is TGTGCCAGCACGGACAGGGGGCGTGGGGAGACCCAGTACTTC. Its protein is CASTDRGRGETQYF. This rearrangement joins TRBV6-1 to TRBJ2-5; 11 nucleotides agree with TRBD1. The CDR3 has 14 residues. CDR1 is MNHNS and CDR2 is SASEGT in the germline V gene. V gave up 7 bases and J gave up 5 bases; unmatched junction bases: 6.

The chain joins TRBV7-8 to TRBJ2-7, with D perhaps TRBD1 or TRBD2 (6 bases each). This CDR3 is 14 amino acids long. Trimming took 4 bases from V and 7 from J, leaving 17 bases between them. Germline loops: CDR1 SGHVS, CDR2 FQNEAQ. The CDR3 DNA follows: TGTGCCAGCAGCTCGGGGGACATCCTCCTGGAGCAGTACTTC. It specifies CASSSGDILLEQYF.

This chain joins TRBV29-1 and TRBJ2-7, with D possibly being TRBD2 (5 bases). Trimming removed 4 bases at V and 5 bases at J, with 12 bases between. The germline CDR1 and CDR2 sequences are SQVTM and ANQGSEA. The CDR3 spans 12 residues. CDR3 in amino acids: CSVGVAGNEQYF. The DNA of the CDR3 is TGCAGCGTTGGGGTTGCGGGCAACGAGCAGTACTTC.

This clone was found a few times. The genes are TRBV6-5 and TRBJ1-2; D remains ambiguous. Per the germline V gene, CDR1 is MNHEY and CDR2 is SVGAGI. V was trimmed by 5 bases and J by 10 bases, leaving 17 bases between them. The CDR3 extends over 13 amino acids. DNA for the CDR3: TGTGCCAGCAGTGGGGAGTTCGGGGTTGACTACACCTTC. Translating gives CASSGEFGVDYTF.

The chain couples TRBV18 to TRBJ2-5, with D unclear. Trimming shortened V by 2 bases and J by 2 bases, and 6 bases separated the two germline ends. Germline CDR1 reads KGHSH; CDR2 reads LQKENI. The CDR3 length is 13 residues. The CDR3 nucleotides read TGTGCCAGCTCACCAGGCACTCAAGAGACCCAGTACTTC. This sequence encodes CASSPGTQETQYF.

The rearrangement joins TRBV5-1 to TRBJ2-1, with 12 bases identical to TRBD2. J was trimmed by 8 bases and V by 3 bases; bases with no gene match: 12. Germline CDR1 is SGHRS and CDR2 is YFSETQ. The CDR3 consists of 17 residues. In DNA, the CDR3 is TGCGCCAGCAGCTCGGCTGCTAGCGGGGGGGCAGTGGATGAGCAGTTCTTC. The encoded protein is CASSSAASGGAVDEQFF.

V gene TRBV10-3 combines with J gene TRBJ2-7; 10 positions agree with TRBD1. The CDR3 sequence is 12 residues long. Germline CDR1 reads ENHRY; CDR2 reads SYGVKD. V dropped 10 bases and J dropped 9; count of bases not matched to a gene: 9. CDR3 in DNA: TGTGCCACCACGGGGACAGGGGTGGGGCAGTACTTC. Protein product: CATTGTGVGQYF.

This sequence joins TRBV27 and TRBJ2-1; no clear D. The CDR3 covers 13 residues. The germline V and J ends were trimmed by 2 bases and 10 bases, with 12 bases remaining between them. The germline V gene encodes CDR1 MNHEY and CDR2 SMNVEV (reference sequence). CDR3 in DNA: TGTGCCAGCAGTTTAAACTCGCTCGGGGAGCAGTTCTTC. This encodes CASSLNSLGEQFF.

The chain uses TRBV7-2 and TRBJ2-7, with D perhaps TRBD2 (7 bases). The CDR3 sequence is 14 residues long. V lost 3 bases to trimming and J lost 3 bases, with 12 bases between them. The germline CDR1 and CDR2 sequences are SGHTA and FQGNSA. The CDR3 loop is CASSFGGGGYEQYF. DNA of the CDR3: TGTGCCAGCAGCTTCGGCGGGGGCGGCTACGAGCAGTACTTC.

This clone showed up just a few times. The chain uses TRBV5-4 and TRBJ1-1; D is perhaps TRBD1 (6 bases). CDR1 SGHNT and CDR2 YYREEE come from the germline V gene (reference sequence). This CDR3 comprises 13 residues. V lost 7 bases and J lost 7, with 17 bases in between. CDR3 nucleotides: TGTGCCAGCCTCCCGATGGGGGCCATTGAAGCTTTCTTT. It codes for CASLPMGAIEAFF.

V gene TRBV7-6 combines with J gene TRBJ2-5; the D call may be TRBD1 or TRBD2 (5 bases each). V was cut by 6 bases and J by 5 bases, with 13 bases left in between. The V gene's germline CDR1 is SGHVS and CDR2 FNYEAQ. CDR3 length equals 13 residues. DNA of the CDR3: TGTGCCAGCAGTGCCGGGGCGCCGGAGACCCAGTACTTC. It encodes CASSAGAPETQYF.

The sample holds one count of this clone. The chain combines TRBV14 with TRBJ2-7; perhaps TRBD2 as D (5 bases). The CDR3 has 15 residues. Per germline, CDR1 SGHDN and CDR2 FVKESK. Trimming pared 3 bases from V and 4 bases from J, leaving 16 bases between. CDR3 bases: TGTGCCAGCAGCCACACCTTGGGGAGCGTATACGAGCAGTACTTC. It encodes CASSHTLGSVYEQYF.

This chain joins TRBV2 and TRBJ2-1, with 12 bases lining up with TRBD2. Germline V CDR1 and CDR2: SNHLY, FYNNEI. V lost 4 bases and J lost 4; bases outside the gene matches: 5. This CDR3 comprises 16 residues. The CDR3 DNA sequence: TGTGCCAGCAGTGGGTCTAGCGGGGGGGGTTACAATGAGCAGTTCTTC. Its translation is CASSGSSGGGYNEQFF.

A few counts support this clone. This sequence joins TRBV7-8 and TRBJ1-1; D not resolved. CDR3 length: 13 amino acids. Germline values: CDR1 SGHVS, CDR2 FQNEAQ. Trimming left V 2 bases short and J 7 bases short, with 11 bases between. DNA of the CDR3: TGTGCCAGCAGCTTAATGGGTCGGGGTGAAGCTTTCTTT. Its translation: CASSLMGRGEAFF. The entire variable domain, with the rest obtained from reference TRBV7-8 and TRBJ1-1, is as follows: GAGVSQSPRYKVAKRGQDVALRCDPISGHVSLFWYQQALGQGPEFLTYFQNEAQLDKSGLPSDRFFAERPEGSVSTLKIQRTQQEDSAVYLCASSLMGRGEAFFGQGTRLTVV.

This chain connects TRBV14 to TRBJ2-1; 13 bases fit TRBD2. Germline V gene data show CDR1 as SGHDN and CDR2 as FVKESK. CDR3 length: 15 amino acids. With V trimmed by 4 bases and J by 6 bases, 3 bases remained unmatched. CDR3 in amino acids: CASSPTSGGGNEQFF. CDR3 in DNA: TGTGCCAGCAGCCCAACTAGCGGGGGGGGCAATGAGCAGTTCTTC.

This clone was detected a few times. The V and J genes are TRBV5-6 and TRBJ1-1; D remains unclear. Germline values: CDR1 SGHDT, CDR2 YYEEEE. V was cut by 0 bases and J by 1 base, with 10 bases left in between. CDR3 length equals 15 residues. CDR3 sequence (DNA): TGTGCCAGCAGCTTGGATGTGTATCAGAACACTGAAGCTTTCTTT. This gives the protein CASSLDVYQNTEAFF.

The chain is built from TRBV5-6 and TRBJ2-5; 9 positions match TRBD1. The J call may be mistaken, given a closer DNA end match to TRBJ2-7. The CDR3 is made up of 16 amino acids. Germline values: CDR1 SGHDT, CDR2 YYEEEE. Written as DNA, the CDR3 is TGTGCCAGCAGCTTGGCCGTAGGGACAGGGCCCTACGAGCAGTACTTC. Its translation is CASSLAVGTGPYEQYF.

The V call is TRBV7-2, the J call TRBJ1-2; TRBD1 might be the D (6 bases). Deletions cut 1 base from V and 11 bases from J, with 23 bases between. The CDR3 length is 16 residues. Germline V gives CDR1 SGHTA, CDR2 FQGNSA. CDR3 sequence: CASSLGSRTAGSGYTF. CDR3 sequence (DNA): TGTGCCAGCAGCTTAGGGTCCCGGACAGCCGGATCGGGGTACACCTTC.

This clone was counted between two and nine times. This chain's CDR3 is CASSLTGGTGVFNQPQHF. Here the CDR3 DNA reads TGTGCCAGCAGCTTAACGGGCGGGACAGGGGTTTTCAATCAGCCCCAGCATTTT. This rearrangement joins TRBV7-9 to TRBJ1-5; 10 bases map to TRBD1. V dropped 2 bases and J dropped 3; count of bases not matched to a gene: 10. Germline CDR1 and CDR2: SEHNR and FQNEAQ (reference sequence). This CDR3 has 18 residues.

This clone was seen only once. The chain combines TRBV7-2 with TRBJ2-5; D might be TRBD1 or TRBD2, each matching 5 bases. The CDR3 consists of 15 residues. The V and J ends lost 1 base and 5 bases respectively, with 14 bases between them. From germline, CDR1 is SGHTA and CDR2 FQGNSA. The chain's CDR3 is CASSLDPGRRETQYF. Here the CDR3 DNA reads TGTGCCAGCAGCTTAGATCCGGGGCGCAGGGAGACCCAGTACTTC.

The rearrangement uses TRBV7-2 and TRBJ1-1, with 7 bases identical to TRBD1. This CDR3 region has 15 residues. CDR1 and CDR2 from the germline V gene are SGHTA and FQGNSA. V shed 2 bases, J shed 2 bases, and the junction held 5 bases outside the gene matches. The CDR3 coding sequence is TGTGCCAGCAGCTTATACAGGGGCCTTAACACTGAAGCTTTCTTT. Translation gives CASSLYRGLNTEAFF.

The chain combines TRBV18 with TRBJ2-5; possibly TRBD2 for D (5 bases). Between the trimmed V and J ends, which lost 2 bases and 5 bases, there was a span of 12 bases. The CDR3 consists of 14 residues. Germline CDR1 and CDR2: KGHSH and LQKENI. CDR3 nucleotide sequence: TGTGCCAGCTCACCATTTCGGGGTGCGGAGACCCAGTACTTC. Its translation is CASSPFRGAETQYF. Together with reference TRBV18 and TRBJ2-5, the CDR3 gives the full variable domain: NAGVMQNPRHLVRRRGQEARLRCSPMKGHSHVYWYRQLPEEGLKFMVYLQKENIIDESGMPKERFSAEFPKEGPSILRIQQVVRGDSAAYFCASSPFRGAETQYFGPGTRLLVL.

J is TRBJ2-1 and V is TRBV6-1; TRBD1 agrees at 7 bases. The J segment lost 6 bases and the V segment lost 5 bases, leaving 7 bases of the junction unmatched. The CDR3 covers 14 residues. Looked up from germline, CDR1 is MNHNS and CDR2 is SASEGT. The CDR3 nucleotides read TGTGCCAGCAGTCCTGACAGGGCCGTCAATGAGCAGTTCTTC. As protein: CASSPDRAVNEQFF.

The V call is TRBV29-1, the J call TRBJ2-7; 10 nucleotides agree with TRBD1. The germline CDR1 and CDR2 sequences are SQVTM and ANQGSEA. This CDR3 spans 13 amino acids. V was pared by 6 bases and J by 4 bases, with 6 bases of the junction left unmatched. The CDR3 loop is CSVGDRGLYEQYF. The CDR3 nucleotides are TGCAGCGTGGGGGACAGGGGTTTATACGAGCAGTACTTC.

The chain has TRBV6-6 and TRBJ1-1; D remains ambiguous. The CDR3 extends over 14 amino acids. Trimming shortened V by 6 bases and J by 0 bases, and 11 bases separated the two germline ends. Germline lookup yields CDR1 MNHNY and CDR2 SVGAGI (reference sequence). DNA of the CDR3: TGTGCCAGCAGCCCGGGTGGATTGAACACTGAAGCTTTCTTT. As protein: CASSPGGLNTEAFF.

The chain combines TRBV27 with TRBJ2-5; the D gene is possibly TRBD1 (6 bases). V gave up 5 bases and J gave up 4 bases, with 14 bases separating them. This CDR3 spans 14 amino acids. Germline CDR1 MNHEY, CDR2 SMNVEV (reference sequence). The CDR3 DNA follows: TGTGCCAGCAGTACAGACAGGACCTCAGAGACCCAGTACTTC. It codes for CASSTDRTSETQYF.